A single sample gave rise to the 18 T cell receptor beta chains below, sequenced in a study of CD8+CD57+ T cells in acquired aplastic anemia. Genomic DNA templated the TCR beta VDJ and CDR3 profiling. MiXCR, run by TCRdb on the reads, gives a single entry per CDR3 protein. The profile shows fewer than 85,000 distinct CDR3 sequences, roughly 70% of them singletons. Patients picked for sequencing had shown CD8+CD57+ cell expansion detected by flow cytometry. Sample: sorted CD4+, CD8+, or CD8+CD57+ T cells (not recorded which) from PBMCs. The receptors stem from a human donor with aplastic anemia.

The CDR3 sequence: CSAGNPTDTQYF. CDR3 in DNA: TGCAGTGCGGGGAACCCCACAGATACGCAGTATTTT. The chain has TRBV20-1 and TRBJ2-3; D gene unclear. CDR1 and CDR2 (germline): DFQATT, SNEGSKA (reference sequence). The CDR3 loop spans 12 amino acids. Trimming cost V 6 bases and J 2 bases, with 9 bases left between them.

This chain links TRBV2 with TRBJ1-6; the match to TRBD1 covers 8 bases. This CDR3 contains 15 residues. The J segment lost 8 bases and the V segment lost 6 bases, leaving 9 bases of the junction unmatched. The V gene's germline CDR1 is SNHLY and CDR2 FYNNEI. The CDR3 DNA follows: TGTGCCAGCAGACGTGGGACAGGCCCCTATTCACCCCTCCACTTT. It is translated as CASRRGTGPYSPLHF.

This clonotype was detected only a few times. The chain joins TRBV7-9 to TRBJ1-6, with unresolved D. CDR1 and CDR2 (germline): SEHNR, FQNEAQ (reference sequence). With 5 bases removed from V and 7 bases from J, the gap between germline ends came to 15 bases. The CDR3 loop spans 15 amino acids. The CDR3 reads CASSTGSVGNSPLHF. Here the CDR3 DNA reads TGTGCCAGCAGCACCGGGAGCGTGGGAAATTCACCCCTCCACTTT.

J is TRBJ2-7 and V is TRBV7-9; D assignment may be TRBD1 or TRBD2 (6 bases each). In germline, CDR1 is SEHNR, CDR2 FQNEAQ (reference sequence). The CDR3 has 14 amino acids. V was shortened by 5 bases and J by 7 bases, with 18 bases between the two germline ends. CDR3 bases: TGTGCCAGCAGCCCCTCCGTCCGGGGGCTAGAGCAGTACTTC. This translates into CASSPSVRGLEQYF. The variable domain in full, completed from reference TRBV7-9 and TRBJ2-7, reads DTGVSQNPRHKITKRGQNVTFRCDPISEHNRLYWYRQTLGQGPEFLTYFQNEAQLEKSRLLSDRFSAERPKGSFSTLEIQRTEQGDSAMYLCASSPSVRGLEQYFGPGTRLTVT.

V and J are TRBV12-3 or TRBV12-4 and TRBJ1-1, with 8 positions matching TRBD1. The ends lost 6 bases at V and 1 base at J; junction bases unmatched: 7. The CDR3 contains 15 residues. The CDR3: CASSSLGTGNTEAFF. Here the CDR3 DNA reads TGTGCCAGCAGCTCGCTAGGGACAGGGAACACTGAAGCTTTCTTT.

The rearrangement uses TRBV15 and TRBJ2-2; 7 bases match TRBD2. In germline, CDR1 is LNHNV, CDR2 YYDKDF (reference sequence). CDR3 length equals 17 residues. Trimming at V came to 10 bases and at J to 3 bases, leaving 17 bases not matched to a gene. The CDR3 DNA is TGTGCCAGCAGTGAGGGACTAAAGGGATTGGACACCGGGGAGCTGTTTTTT. Protein: CASSEGLKGLDTGELFF.

The chain recombines TRBV10-1 with TRBJ1-4; 8 bases align to TRBD1. The V segment lost 8 bases and the J segment 2 bases; nucleotides outside the gene matches: 10. The CDR3 totals 16 residues. The germline V gene encodes CDR1 WNHNN and CDR2 SYGVQD (reference sequence). CDR3 DNA sequence: TGCGCCAGCCCGTTACCCCGGACAGGGACTAATGAAAAACTGTTTTTT. The encoded protein is CASPLPRTGTNEKLFF.

This chain links TRBV20-1 with TRBJ2-1, with 11 bases aligning to TRBD2. This CDR3 is built from 18 residues. Germline lookup yields CDR1 DFQATT and CDR2 SNEGSKA (reference sequence). With 6 bases clipped from V and 0 bases from J, the junction kept 13 bases outside the gene matches. This CDR3 reads CSALGLAGGKGSYNEQFF. The CDR3 DNA is TGCAGTGCCCTCGGGCTAGCGGGGGGAAAAGGCTCCTACAATGAGCAGTTCTTC.

Note on this clonotype: Here the CDR3 omits its conserved ending phenylalanine or tryptophan, so a read error is the likely source. This chain links TRBV15 with TRBJ2-7, with 8 bases fitting TRBD1. Germline trimming cut 1 base from V and 2 bases from J; bases unmatched to any gene: 7. This CDR3 is 16 amino acids long. CDR1 LNHNV and CDR2 YYDKDF come from the germline V gene (reference sequence). The CDR3 nucleotides are TGTGCCACCAGCAGAGGTCGGGCAGGGGGCCCCTACGAGCAGTACCTC. Encoded protein: CATSRGRAGGPYEQYL.

The chain has TRBV16 and TRBJ1-1; perhaps TRBD1 as D (6 bases). The germline V gene has CDR1 KGHSY and CDR2 FQNENV. The length of the CDR3 is 15 residues. Trimming stripped 2 bases from V and 6 bases from J, with 16 bases between. The CDR3 sequence: CASSQLSGGRPEAFF. The CDR3 coding sequence is TGTGCCAGCAGCCAACTTTCGGGGGGCAGGCCTGAAGCTTTCTTT.

In its sample, this clonotype was seen once. The chain recombines TRBV5-1 with TRBJ2-5, with 9 bases fitting TRBD1. Looked up from germline, CDR1 is SGHRS and CDR2 is YFSETQ. V was pared by 0 bases and J by 4 bases, with 7 bases of the junction left unmatched. The CDR3 runs to 16 residues. The CDR3 nucleotides are TGCGCCAGCAGCTTGGGTGACAGGGGGGCTAGAGAGACCCAGTACTTC. It encodes CASSLGDRGARETQYF.

This rearrangement joins TRBV9 to TRBJ1-2, with 9 positions matching TRBD1. The CDR3 has 15 residues. After removal of 0 bases from V and 7 bases from J, the junction contained 7 bases not matched to a gene. CDR1 is SGDLS, CDR2 YYNGEE, per germline. The CDR3 DNA reads TGTGCCAGCAGCGTAGAGGGGACAGGGTTTAGTGGCTACACCTTC. Its translation is CASSVEGTGFSGYTF.

The chain is built from TRBV12-3 or TRBV12-4 and TRBJ2-1, with 11 positions matching TRBD1. V gave up 6 bases and J gave up 5 bases; unmatched junction bases: 3. This CDR3 comprises 14 residues. CDR3 in amino acids: CASSWDRGNNEQFF. The DNA for the CDR3 is TGTGCCAGCAGCTGGGACAGGGGGAACAATGAGCAGTTCTTC.

The rearrangement links TRBV6-5 to TRBJ2-6; TRBD2 is a possible D gene (5 bases). V was clipped by 4 bases and J by 2 bases, with 9 bases between them. The germline V gene encodes CDR1 MNHEY and CDR2 SVGAGI. The CDR3 has 15 amino acids. The DNA for the CDR3 is TGTGCCAGCAGTTCCACCGGGGCTGGGGCCAACGTCCTGACTTTC. This gives the protein CASSSTGAGANVLTF.

The chain couples TRBV19 to TRBJ2-2, with D perhaps TRBD2 (5 bases). Trimming took 6 bases from V and 3 from J, leaving 20 bases between them. There are 17 residues in the CDR3. CDR1 and CDR2 (germline): LNHDA, SQIVND (reference sequence). The CDR3 nucleotides read TGTGCCAGTAGCCGAAACGGGGTAGGAGAATACACCGGGGAGCTGTTTTTT. Translating gives CASSRNGVGEYTGELFF.

This clonotype was observed a few times. The chain combines TRBV27 with TRBJ1-5, with a tentative D call TRBD1 (5 bases). The germline V and J ends were trimmed by 6 bases and 1 base, with 10 bases remaining between them. The CDR3 totals 14 residues. Germline V gives CDR1 MNHEY, CDR2 SMNVEV (reference sequence). The CDR3: CASSHRDSNQPQHF. The DNA for the CDR3 is TGTGCCAGCAGCCACCGGGACAGCAATCAGCCCCAGCATTTT.

The V and J genes are TRBV7-8 and TRBJ2-5; D unresolved. This CDR3 is built from 13 residues. Germline CDR1 is SGHVS and CDR2 is FQNEAQ. V lost 5 bases and J 9 bases, leaving 16 bases between the germline ends. The CDR3: CASSPWTSVAQYF. In DNA form, the CDR3 reads TGTGCCAGCAGCCCATGGACCAGCGTGGCCCAGTACTTC.

This clonotype was seen a handful of times. J is TRBJ2-7 and V is TRBV15; possibly TRBD1 for D (6 bases). The germline V gene has CDR1 LNHNV and CDR2 YYDKDF (reference sequence). The CDR3 sequence is 13 residues long. V gave up 1 base and J gave up 13 bases, with 17 bases separating them. The CDR3 protein is CATSRGVGARSYF. CDR3 sequence (DNA): TGTGCCACCAGCAGAGGAGTGGGGGCTAGAAGTTACTTC.